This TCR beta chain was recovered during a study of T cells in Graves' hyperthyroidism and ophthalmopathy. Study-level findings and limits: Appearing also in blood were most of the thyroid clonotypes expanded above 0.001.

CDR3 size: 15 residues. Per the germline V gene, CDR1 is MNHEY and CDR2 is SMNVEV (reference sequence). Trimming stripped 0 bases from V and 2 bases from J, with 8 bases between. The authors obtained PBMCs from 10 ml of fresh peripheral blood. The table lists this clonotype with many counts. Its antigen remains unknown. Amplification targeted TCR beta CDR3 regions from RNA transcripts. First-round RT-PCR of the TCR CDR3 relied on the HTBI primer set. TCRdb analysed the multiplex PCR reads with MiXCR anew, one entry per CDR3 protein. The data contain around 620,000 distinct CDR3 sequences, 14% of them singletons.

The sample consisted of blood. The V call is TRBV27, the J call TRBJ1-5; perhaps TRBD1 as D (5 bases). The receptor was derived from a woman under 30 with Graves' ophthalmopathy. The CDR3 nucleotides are TGTGCCAGCAGTTTATCGGGGCGCCGCAATCAGCCCCAGCATTTT. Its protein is CASSLSGRRNQPQHF.